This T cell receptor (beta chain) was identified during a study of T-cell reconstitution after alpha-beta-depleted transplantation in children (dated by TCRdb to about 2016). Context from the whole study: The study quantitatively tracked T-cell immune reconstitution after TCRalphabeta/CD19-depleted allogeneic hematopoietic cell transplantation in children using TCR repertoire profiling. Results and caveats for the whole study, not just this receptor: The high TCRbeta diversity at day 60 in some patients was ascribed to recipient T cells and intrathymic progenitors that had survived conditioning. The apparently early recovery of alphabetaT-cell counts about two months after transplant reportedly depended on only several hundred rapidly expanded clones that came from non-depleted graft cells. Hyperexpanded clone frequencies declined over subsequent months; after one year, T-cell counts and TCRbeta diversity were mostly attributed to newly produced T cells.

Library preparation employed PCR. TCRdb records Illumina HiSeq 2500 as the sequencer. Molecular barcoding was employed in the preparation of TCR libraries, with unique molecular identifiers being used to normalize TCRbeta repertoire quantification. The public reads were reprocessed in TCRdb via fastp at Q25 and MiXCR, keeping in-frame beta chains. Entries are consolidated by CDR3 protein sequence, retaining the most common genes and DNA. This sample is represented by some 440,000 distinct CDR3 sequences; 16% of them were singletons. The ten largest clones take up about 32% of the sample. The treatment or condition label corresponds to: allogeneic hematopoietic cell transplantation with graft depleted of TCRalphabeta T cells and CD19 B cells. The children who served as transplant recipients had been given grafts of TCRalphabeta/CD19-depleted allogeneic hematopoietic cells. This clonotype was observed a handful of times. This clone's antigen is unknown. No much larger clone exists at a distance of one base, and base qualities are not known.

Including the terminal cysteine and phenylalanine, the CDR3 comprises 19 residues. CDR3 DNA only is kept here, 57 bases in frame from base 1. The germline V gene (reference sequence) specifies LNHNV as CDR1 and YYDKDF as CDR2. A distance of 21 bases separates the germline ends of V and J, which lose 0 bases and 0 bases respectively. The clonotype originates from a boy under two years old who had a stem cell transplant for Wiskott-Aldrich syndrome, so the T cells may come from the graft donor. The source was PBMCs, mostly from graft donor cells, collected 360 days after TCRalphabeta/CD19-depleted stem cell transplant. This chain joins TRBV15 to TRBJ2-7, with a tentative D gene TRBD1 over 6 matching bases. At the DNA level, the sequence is TGTGCCACCAGCAGAGATTGGGGATACAGGGCTCCGGTCTCCTACGAGCAGTACTTC. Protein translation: CATSRDWGYRAPVSYEQYF.